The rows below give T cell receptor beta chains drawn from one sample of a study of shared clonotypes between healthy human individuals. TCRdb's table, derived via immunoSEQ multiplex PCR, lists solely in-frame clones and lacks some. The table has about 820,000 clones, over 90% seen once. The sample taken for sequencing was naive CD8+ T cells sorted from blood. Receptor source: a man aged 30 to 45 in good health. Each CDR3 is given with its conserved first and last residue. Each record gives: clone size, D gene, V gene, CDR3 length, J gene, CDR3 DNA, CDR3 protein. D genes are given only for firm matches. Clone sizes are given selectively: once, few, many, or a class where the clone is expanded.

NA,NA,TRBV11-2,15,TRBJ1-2,TGTGCCAGCAGCTTAGGGGCTAACGCCAGGGATGGCTACACCTTC,CASSLGANARDGYTF
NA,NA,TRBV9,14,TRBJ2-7,TGTGCCAGCAGTTCAGGGATGGCTTCCTACGAGCAGTACTTC,CASSSGMASYEQYF
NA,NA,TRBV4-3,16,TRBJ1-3,TGCGCCAGCAGCCAAGATCGACGGAACTCTGGAAACACCATATATTTT,CASSQDRRNSGNTIYF
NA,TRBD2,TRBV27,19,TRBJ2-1,TGTGCCAGCAGTCGTCGGGGGGCTAGCGGGAAGGGTAACGGGAATGAGCAGTTCTTC,CASSRRGASGKGNGNEQFF
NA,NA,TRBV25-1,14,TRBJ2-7,TGTGCCAGCAGTGAGTACTCGGACGGTTACGAGCAGTACTTC,CASSEYSDGYEQYF
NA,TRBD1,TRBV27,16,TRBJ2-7,TGTGCCAGCAGTTTATCCCCCGGGACAGGGTTCTACGAGCAGTACTTC,CASSLSPGTGFYEQYF
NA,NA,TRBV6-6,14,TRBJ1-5,TGTGCCAGCAGCCCCCCAGATAGCAATCAGCCCCAGCATTTT,CASSPPDSNQPQHF
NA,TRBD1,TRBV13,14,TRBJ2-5,TGTGCCAGCAGCGACCAGGGGGCTCGGGAGACCCAGTACTTC,CASSDQGARETQYF
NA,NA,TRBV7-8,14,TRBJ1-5,TGTGCCAGCAGCTGGGACCCTCAAAATCAGCCCCAGCATTTT,CASSWDPQNQPQHF
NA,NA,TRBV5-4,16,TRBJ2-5,TGTGCCAGCAGCTCGGTGAGGGAAGACAGTCAAGAGACCCAGTACTTC,CASSSVREDSQETQYF
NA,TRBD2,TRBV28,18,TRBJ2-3,TGTGCCAGCACCACCCGGGTTCGCGGGAGGGCCGGCACAGATACGCAGTATTTT,CASTTRVRGRAGTDTQYF
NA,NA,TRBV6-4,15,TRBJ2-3,TGTGCCAGCAGTGACTCCCGGGGCGGCACAGATACGCAGTATTTT,CASSDSRGGTDTQYF
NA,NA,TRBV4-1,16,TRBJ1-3,TGCGCCAGCAGGTCTTGGGAACAGAACTCTGGAAACACCATATATTTT,CASRSWEQNSGNTIYF
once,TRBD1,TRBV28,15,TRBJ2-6,TGTGCCAGCAGGACGACAGGGGACGGGGCCAACGTCCTGACTTTC,CASRTTGDGANVLTF
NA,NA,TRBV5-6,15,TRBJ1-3,TGTGCCAGCAGCTTGGGTCAGGGGAATGGAAACACCATATATTTT,CASSLGQGNGNTIYF
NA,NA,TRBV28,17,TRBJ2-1,TGTGCCAGCAGGAGACAAGGACTACCTAGCTCCTACAATGAGCAGTTCTTC,CASRRQGLPSSYNEQFF
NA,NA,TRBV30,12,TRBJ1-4,TGTGCCTGGAGTATCGGTGACCACCACCGTTTTTTT,CAWSIGDHHRFF
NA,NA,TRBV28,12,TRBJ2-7,TGTGCCAGCAGTCTCCCCTTTTACGAGCAGTACTTC,CASSLPFYEQYF
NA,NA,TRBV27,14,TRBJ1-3,TGTGCCAGCAGTCTTACACCAACCTCTGGTCCCGTATATTTT,CASSLTPTSGPVYF
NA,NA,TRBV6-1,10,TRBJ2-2,TGTGCCAGCAGGACCGGGGAGCTGTTTTTT,CASRTGELFF
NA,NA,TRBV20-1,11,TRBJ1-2,TGCAGTGTGCCGGGGCCAAGGGGCTACACCTTC,CSVPGPRGYTF
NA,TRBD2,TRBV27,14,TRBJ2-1,TGTGCCAGCAGTTTGGGGACTAGCTACAATGAGCAGTTCTTC,CASSLGTSYNEQFF
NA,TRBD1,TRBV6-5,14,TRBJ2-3,TGTGCCAGCAGTTCAACCCACAGGGGAGATACGCAGTATTTT,CASSSTHRGDTQYF
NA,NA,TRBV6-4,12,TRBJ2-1,TGTGCCAGCTCCGTTTGGCTCCCCGAGCAGTTCTTC,CASSVWLPEQFF
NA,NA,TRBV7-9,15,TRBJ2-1,TGTGCCAGCAGCTATAAAGAAGTGGAGGGCAATGAGCAGTTCTTC,CASSYKEVEGNEQFF
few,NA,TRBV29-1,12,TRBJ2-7,TGCAGCGTTGATCTTGGTATCCACGAGCAGTACTTC,CSVDLGIHEQYF
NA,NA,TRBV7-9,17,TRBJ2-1,TGTGCCAGCAGCTCACCCGTCGGTGACAGGGGACTAATGAAGCAGTTCTTC,CASSSPVGDRGLMKQFF
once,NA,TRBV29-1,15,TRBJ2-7,TGCAGCGTTAGTGCGGGCGAACATTCTTTCTACGAGCAGTACTTC,CSVSAGEHSFYEQYF
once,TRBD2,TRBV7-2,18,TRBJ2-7,TGTGCCAGCAGCTTAGGGCAAGAGGGACTAGCGAGCTCCTACGAGCAGTACTTC,CASSLGQEGLASSYEQYF
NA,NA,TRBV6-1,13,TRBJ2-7,TGTGCCAGCGTCGCCGGGATCTCCTACGAGCAGTACTTC,CASVAGISYEQYF
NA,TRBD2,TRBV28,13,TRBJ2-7,TGTGCCAGCAGTGAAGAGCGGGGCTACGAGCAGTACTTC,CASSEERGYEQYF
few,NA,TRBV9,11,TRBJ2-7,TGTGCCAGCAGCGTAGGGTACGAGCAGTACTTC,CASSVGYEQYF
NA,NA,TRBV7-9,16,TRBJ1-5,TGTGCCAGCAGTTCCTTCGGGCGCCTCAGCAATCAGCCCCAGCATTTT,CASSSFGRLSNQPQHF
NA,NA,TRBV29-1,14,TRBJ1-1,TGCAGCGTTGTGGGGGCAGGGGCGGGCACTGAAGCTTTCTTT,CSVVGAGAGTEAFF
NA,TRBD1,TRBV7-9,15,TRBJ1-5,TGTGCCAGCAGCCCCACAGGGGGCAAAGATCAGCCCCAGCATTTT,CASSPTGGKDQPQHF
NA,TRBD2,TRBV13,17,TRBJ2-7,TGTGCCAGCAGCTTAGCGACTAGCGGGAGTGTTACCTACGAGCAGTACTTC,CASSLATSGSVTYEQYF
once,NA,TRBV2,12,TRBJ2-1,TGTGCCAGCAAAGGCCAGACAGCTGAGCAGTTCTTC,CASKGQTAEQFF
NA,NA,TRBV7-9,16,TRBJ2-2,TGTGCCAGCAGCTTAGCCAGGGGTACAAACACCGGGGAGCTGTTTTTT,CASSLARGTNTGELFF
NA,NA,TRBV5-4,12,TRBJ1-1,TGTGCCAGCAGCTTGGAAGGCGGTGAAGCTTTCTTT,CASSLEGGEAFF
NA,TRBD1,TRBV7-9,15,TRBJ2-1,TGTGCCAGCAGCTCAGAACAGGGGAATTACAATGAGCAGTTCTTC,CASSSEQGNYNEQFF
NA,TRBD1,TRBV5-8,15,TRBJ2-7,TGTGCCAGCAGCTTGGTTGGCCGGGACAGCTACGAGCAGTACTTC,CASSLVGRDSYEQYF
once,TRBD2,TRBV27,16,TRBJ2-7,TGTGCCAGCAGCCCCCTGACTAGCGGGATCTCCTACGAGCAGTACTTC,CASSPLTSGISYEQYF
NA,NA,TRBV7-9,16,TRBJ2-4,TGTGCCAGCAGCTTAGTTGGGGACCTAGCCAAAAACATTCAGTACTTC,CASSLVGDLAKNIQYF
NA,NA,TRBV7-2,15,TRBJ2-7,TGTGCCAGCAGCTTAGACTGGGCCTCCTCCTACGAGCAGTACTTC,CASSLDWASSYEQYF
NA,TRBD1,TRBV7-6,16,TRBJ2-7,TGTGCCAGCAGCAAGGCCGGGACAGGGGGCGGGTACGAGCAGTACTTT,CASSKAGTGGGYEQYF
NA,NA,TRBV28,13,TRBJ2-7,TGTGCCAGCAGCCGAGTGAGCTCCGCAGGGTGGTACTTC,CASSRVSSAGWYF
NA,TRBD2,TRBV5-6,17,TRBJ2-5,TGTGCCAGCAGTTCATATCCCCTAGCGGGCTTTCCGGAGACCCAGTACTTC,CASSSYPLAGFPETQYF
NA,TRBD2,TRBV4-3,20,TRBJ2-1,TGCGCCAGCAGCCAAGAGAGGGTGAGGCTAGCGGGAAGCTCCTACAATGAGCAGTTCTTC,CASSQERVRLAGSSYNEQFF
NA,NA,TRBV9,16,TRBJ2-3,TGTGCCAGCAGCGTAGGTGCGACTTGGAGCACAGATACGCAGTATTTT,CASSVGATWSTDTQYF
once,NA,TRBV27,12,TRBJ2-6,TGTGCCAGCGGGTGGGGGGATAACGTCCTGACTTTC,CASGWGDNVLTF
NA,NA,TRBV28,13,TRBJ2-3,TGTGCCAGCAGTTTATTGATCGGAGATACGCAGTATTTT,CASSLLIGDTQYF
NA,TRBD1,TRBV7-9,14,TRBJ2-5,TGTGCCAGTATTCTGGACAGGGATCAAGAGACCCAGTACTTC,CASILDRDQETQYF
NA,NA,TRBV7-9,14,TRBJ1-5,TGTGCCAGCAGCTTAGGGGGGGGCCATCAGCCCCAGCATTTT,CASSLGGGHQPQHF